Sequencing of this T cell receptor beta chain was carried out in a study of T cells in tumors after PD-1 blockade. Produced via immunoSEQ multiplex PCR; TCRdb's table is partial and in-frame only. The sample records approximately 47,000 clones, 65% to 80% being singletons. Germline V gene lookup returns CDR1 KGHDR and CDR2 SFDVKD. CDR3 length: 19 amino acids. V lost 5 bases and J lost 3; bases outside the gene matches: 21. The chain carries TRBV24-1 and TRBJ2-7, with 7 bases aligning to TRBD2. This specimen consisted of PBMCs, obtained before anti-PD-1 therapy. This sequence was found in a human donor with advanced basal cell or squamous cell carcinoma (not recorded which). The CDR3 reads CATSASWVDAGGRGYEQYF. The CDR3 DNA is TGTGCCACCAGTGCGAGCTGGGTAGACGCCGGCGGGAGAGGCTACGAGCAGTACTTC.